A selection of T cell receptor beta chains follows, all from one sample in a study of T-cell reconstitution after alpha-beta-depleted transplantation in children. TCRdb fed the PCR reads into MiXCR, producing one record per CDR3 protein. Of roughly 420,000 distinct CDR3 sequences in the sample, 15% to 20% were seen once. This specimen consisted of PBMCs, mostly from graft donor cells, obtained 360 days after TCRalphabeta/CD19-depleted stem cell transplant. These receptors were taken from a boy in the first two years of life who had a stem cell transplant for Wiskott-Aldrich syndrome, so the T cells may come from the graft donor. The CDR3 runs from the conserved cysteine through the conserved F or W. The D gene is left open where the match is weak. A clone size is listed for some rows: how often the clone was seen (once, few, many), or a class if it is expanded.

v_call	clone_size	j_call	d_call	cdr3_aa	cdr3_nt
TRBV20-1	many	TRBJ2-7	TRBD1	CSARDRLSYEQYF	TGCAGTGCCCGGGACAGGCTCTCCTACGAGCAGTACTTC
TRBV21-1	NA	TRBJ2-5	NA	CASSKGYRGRGKKTQYF	TGTGCCAGCAGCAAAGGATACAGGGGGCGCGGAAAAAAGACCCAGTACTTC
TRBV28	few	TRBJ2-7	NA	CASSTFHLGHNTEQYF	TGTGCCAGCAGTACCTTCCACCTGGGACATAATACCGAGCAGTACTTC
TRBV12-3/TRBV12-4	few	TRBJ2-7	NA	CASSLGQGRVGSYEQYF	TGTGCCAGCAGTCTCGGGCAGGGAAGAGTGGGATCCTACGAGCAGTACTTC
TRBV4-2	NA	TRBJ2-2	TRBD2	CASSPHAAEREWDTGELFF	TGTGCCAGCAGCCCACACGCGGCAGAGCGGGAGTGGGACACCGGGGAGCTGTTTTTT
TRBV11-1	NA	TRBJ2-6	TRBD1	CASSLTTGAGSGANVLTF	TGTGCCAGCAGCCTAACCACAGGGGCCGGCTCTGGGGCCAACGTCCTGACTTTC
TRBV2	few	TRBJ2-5	NA	CASLPGPKGGTQYF	TGTGCCAGCTTGCCGGGACCTAAAGGGGGGACCCAGTACTTC
TRBV12-3/TRBV12-4	NA	TRBJ2-5	NA	CASSDRDPVPSETQYF	TGTGCCAGCAGCGACCGGGACCCCGTTCCGAGCGAGACCCAGTACTTC
TRBV5-1	few	TRBJ1-6	NA	CASHSVGGDNSPLHF	TGCGCCAGCCACTCTGTCGGAGGGGATAATTCACCCCTCCACTTT
TRBV20-1	few	TRBJ1-1	NA	CSARGEGEAFF	TGCAGTGCTAGAGGGGAGGGTGAAGCTTTCTTT
TRBV5-1	NA	TRBJ2-2	NA	CASSVFSLNTGELFF	TGCGCCAGCAGCGTGTTTTCCCTGAACACCGGGGAGCTGTTTTTT
TRBV5-4	NA	TRBJ2-1	TRBD2	CASSLKAGERRWNEQFF	TGTGCCAGCAGCTTGAAGGCGGGAGAACGGAGATGGAATGAGCAGTTCTTC
TRBV18	few	TRBJ1-1	NA	CASSPGTYTEAFF	TGTGCCAGCTCACCTGGGACTTACACTGAAGCTTTCTTT
TRBV4-1	few	TRBJ2-2	TRBD1	CASRHKPGQGYGELFF	TGCGCCAGCAGACACAAACCGGGACAGGGGTACGGGGAGCTGTTTTTT
TRBV24-1	NA	TRBJ2-7	NA	CATSAGYEQYF	TGTGCCACCTCAGCGGGCTACGAGCAGTACTTC
TRBV15	NA	TRBJ1-1	NA	CATSRDSGTEAFF	TGTGCCACCAGCAGAGATTCGGGCACTGAAGCTTTCTTT
TRBV13	NA	TRBJ2-5	TRBD1	CASSFNRDSKTQYF	TGTGCCAGCAGCTTTAACCGGGACAGTAAGACCCAGTACTTC
TRBV10-2	NA	TRBJ2-7	NA	CASSEWAGPSSYEQYF	TGCGCCAGCAGTGAGTGGGCGGGCCCGAGCTCCTACGAGCAGTACTTC
TRBV6-5	many	TRBJ2-4	TRBD1	CASSYRQGGAAKNIQYF	TGTGCCAGCAGTTACCGACAGGGGGGCGCAGCCAAAAACATTCAGTACTTC
TRBV7-2	NA	TRBJ2-1	NA	CASSLGGWGSGTTF	NA
TRBV5-1	many	TRBJ2-1	TRBD2	CASSFLAGSSYNEQFF	TGCGCCAGCAGCTTTCTAGCGGGCAGCTCCTACAATGAGCAGTTCTTC
TRBV29-1	few	TRBJ2-1	NA	CSVDPDLDFSYNEQFF	TGCAGCGTTGATCCAGATTTAGACTTCTCCTACAATGAGCAGTTCTTC
TRBV7-9	few	TRBJ2-7	TRBD1	CASSLKGTGVHEQYF	TGTGCCAGCAGCTTAAAGGGAACAGGGGTCCACGAGCAGTACTTC
TRBV29-1	few	TRBJ2-5	NA	CSVEWEETQYF	TGCAGCGTTGAGTGGGAAGAGACCCAGTACTTC
TRBV6-1	few	TRBJ2-5	NA	CASSIQGRRETQYF	TGTGCCAGCAGCATACAGGGGAGGAGGGAGACCCAGTACTTC
TRBV12-3/TRBV12-4	many	TRBJ2-7	TRBD1	CASSRDSAYEQYF	TGTGCCAGCAGTAGGGACAGCGCGTACGAGCAGTACTTC
TRBV9	NA	TRBJ2-3	NA	CASSVGGEGTQYF	TGTGCCAGCAGCGTAGGGGGGGAAGGTACGCAGTATTTT
TRBV5-1	once	TRBJ2-7	NA	CASSSRAFGTYEQYF	TGCGCCAGCAGCTCCCGGGCCTTCGGCACCTACGAGCAGTACTTC
TRBV15	NA	TRBJ2-3	NA	CATSRVDRDTQYF	TGTGCCACCAGCAGAGTGGACAGAGATACGCAGTATTTT
TRBV24-1	NA	TRBJ2-1	TRBD2	CATSVTTSGGGEQFF	TGTGCCACCAGTGTCACGACTAGCGGGGGGGGTGAGCAGTTCTTC
TRBV4-3	NA	TRBJ2-7	TRBD1	CASSQDLRQGGYEQYF	TGCGCCAGCAGCCAAGATCTTCGACAGGGGGGATACGAGCAGTACTTC
TRBV6-5	NA	TRBJ1-6	NA	CASSYLGRTTSSYNSPLHF	TGTGCCAGCAGTTACCTCGGCAGAACTACCAGCTCCTATAATTCACCCCTCCACTTT
TRBV12-3/TRBV12-4	NA	TRBJ2-1	NA	CASSFLQVGEQFF	TGTGCCAGCAGTTTTCTGCAGGTGGGTGAGCAGTTCTTC
TRBV12-3/TRBV12-4	few	TRBJ1-1	NA	CASGGGMSEAFF	TGTGCCAGCGGAGGGGGGATGTCTGAAGCTTTCTTT
TRBV6-1	NA	TRBJ2-3	TRBD2	CASSRSWSGGVEDTQYF	TGTGCCAGCAGTCGGTCGTGGAGCGGGGGGGTGGAAGATACGCAGTATTTT
TRBV20-1	NA	TRBJ2-2	TRBD1	CSASLRDRGRYTGELFF	TGCAGTGCTAGTCTCCGGGACAGGGGCCGATACACCGGGGAGCTGTTTTTT
TRBV6-1	few	TRBJ2-7	NA	CASSPVVGNEQYF	TGTGCCAGCAGCCCCGTCGTTGGGAACGAGCAGTACTTC
TRBV20-1	NA	TRBJ1-1	NA	CSASGRWGRKAFF	TGCAGTGCTAGTGGTAGGTGGGGGCGTAAAGCTTTCTTT
TRBV11-3	NA	TRBJ2-7	NA	CASSEGGVEQYF	TGTGCCAGCAGCGAAGGGGGGGTTGAGCAGTACTTC
TRBV5-6	NA	TRBJ2-3	NA	CASSLVGGPTDTQYF	TGTGCCAGCAGCTTGGTCGGGGGTCCCACAGATACGCAGTATTTT
TRBV5-1	NA	TRBJ2-1	NA	CASSSTSGAWKGDEQFF	TGCGCCAGCAGCTCGACCTCCGGGGCCTGGAAGGGCGATGAGCAGTTCTTC
TRBV11-2	NA	TRBJ2-3	NA	CASSFSVDTQYF	TGTGCCAGCAGCTTTTCCGTAGATACGCAGTATTTT
TRBV29-1	few	TRBJ2-1	NA	CSVGLKIVTNEQFF	TGCAGCGTTGGTCTGAAGATCGTTACCAATGAGCAGTTCTTC
TRBV12-3/TRBV12-4	few	TRBJ2-7	TRBD2	CASSPGTRLYEQYF	TGTGCCAGCAGCCCCGGGACTAGGCTCTACGAGCAGTACTTC
TRBV4-1	NA	TRBJ1-5	NA	CASSQGMNQPQHF	TGCGCCAGCAGCCAAGGGATGAATCAGCCCCAGCATTTT
TRBV12-3/TRBV12-4	few	TRBJ2-1	TRBD2	CASSSQLAGGPTGNEQFF	TGTGCCAGCAGTTCTCAACTAGCGGGAGGGCCTACAGGGAATGAGCAGTTCTTC
TRBV6-2/TRBV6-3	many	TRBJ2-2	NA	CASSTIRGIPNTGELFF	TGTGCCAGCAGTACAATAAGGGGGATCCCGAACACCGGGGAGCTGTTTTTT
TRBV24-1	NA	TRBJ2-3	NA	CATSDKRSGDTQYF	TGTGCCACCAGTGATAAACGCTCCGGGGATACGCAGTATTTT
TRBV12-3/TRBV12-4	many	TRBJ1-2	NA	CASSFESLYGYTF	TGTGCCAGCAGTTTTGAATCGCTTTATGGCTACACCTTC
TRBV5-5	NA	TRBJ2-2	NA	CASSIFTGELFF	TGTGCCAGCAGCATCTTCACCGGGGAGCTGTTTTTT
TRBV4-3	NA	TRBJ1-4	TRBD1	CASSQVPGTGDEKLFF	TGCGCCAGCAGCCAAGTACCCGGGACAGGGGATGAAAAACTGTTTTTT
TRBV7-9	NA	TRBJ2-7	TRBD2	CASTFTSGSYEQYF	TGTGCCAGCACCTTTACTAGCGGGTCGTACGAGCAGTACTTC
TRBV6-2/TRBV6-3	many	TRBJ2-1	TRBD2	CASSYVEAGVGEQFF	TGTGCCAGCAGTTATGTCGAAGCGGGAGTTGGTGAGCAGTTCTTC
TRBV5-1	NA	TRBJ2-7	NA	CASSLARGPSYEQYF	TGCGCCAGCAGCTTGGCTCGGGGGCCCTCCTACGAGCAGTACTTC
TRBV18	NA	TRBJ2-1	TRBD2	CASSPVAGGVYNEQFF	TGTGCCAGCTCTCCCGTGGCGGGAGGGGTTTACAATGAGCAGTTCTTC
TRBV7-2	few	TRBJ2-3	NA	CASSLANRPDHSTDTQYF	TGTGCCAGCAGCTTAGCGAACCGGCCAGATCATAGCACAGATACGCAGTATTTT
TRBV7-9	NA	TRBJ2-3	NA	CASSSPRPRGTDTQYF	TGTGCCAGCAGCTCCCCCCGGCCGAGGGGCACAGATACGCAGTATTTT
TRBV20-1	once	TRBJ2-3	NA	CSAPREQEYTDTQYF	TGCAGTGCTCCACGGGAACAGGAGTACACAGATACGCAGTATTTT